The source of this T cell receptor beta chain is a study of blood T cell repertoires in COVID-19. Only in-frame clones appear in the TCRdb table, and some are missing; sequencing was by immunoSEQ multiplex PCR. The sample records 190,000 or so clones, roughly four fifths being singletons. Germline assignment: CDR1 ENHRY and CDR2 SYGVKD. V was shortened by 6 bases and J by 2 bases, with 19 bases between the two germline ends. This CDR3 has 16 amino acids. Individuals aged about 18 to 90 years were recruited from 24 US areas. Sequences were obtained from PBMCs or T cells enriched from blood (not recorded which). The sequence derives from a man aged 35-49 years who had recovered from COVID-19. The chain links TRBV10-3 to TRBJ2-5, with D tentatively TRBD1 (5 bases). CDR3: CAISPNPTELQETQYF. CDR3 nucleotide sequence: TGTGCCATCAGCCCAAATCCGACAGAACTTCAAGAGACCCAGTACTTC.